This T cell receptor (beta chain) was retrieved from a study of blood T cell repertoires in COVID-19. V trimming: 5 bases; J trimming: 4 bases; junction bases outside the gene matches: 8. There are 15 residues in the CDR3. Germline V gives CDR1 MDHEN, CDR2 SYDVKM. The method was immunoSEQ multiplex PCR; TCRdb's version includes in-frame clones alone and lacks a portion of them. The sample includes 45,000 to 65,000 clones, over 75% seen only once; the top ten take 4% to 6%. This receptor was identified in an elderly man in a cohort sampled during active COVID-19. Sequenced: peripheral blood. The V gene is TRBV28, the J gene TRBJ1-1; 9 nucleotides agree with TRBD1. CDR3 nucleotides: TGTGCCAGCAGTCCGGGGACAGGGTGGATCACTGAAGCTTTCTTT. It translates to CASSPGTGWITEAFF.